Listed here are 18 T cell receptor beta chains from one sample, sequenced in a study of CD8 T cells in ankylosing spondylitis. Their cognate antigens are unknown. Using its own MiXCR run on the 5' RACE reads, TCRdb lists one record per CDR3 protein. Of 800,000 to 900,000 distinct CDR3 sequences in the sample, about 10% were seen once. Study outcomes and limitations: Apparently characteristic of ankylosing spondylitis blood was a TCR beta motif (about eight highly homologous variants).

Sequencing was carried out using blood, either unsorted or a sorted T cell fraction (not recorded which). These receptors were taken from a male donor with ankylosing spondylitis.

This clonotype has a handful of counts. The chain uses TRBV5-1 and TRBJ2-5, with D maybe TRBD1 (6 bases). The V end lost 5 bases, the J end lost 1 base, and 9 bases lay between the germline ends. The CDR3 is 13 amino acids. Germline lookup yields CDR1 SGHRS and CDR2 YFSETQ. As DNA, the CDR3 is TGCGCCAGCAGACCAGGGGTCCAAGAGACCCAGTACTTC. Its protein is CASRPGVQETQYF.

Many counts were recorded for this clonotype. The rearrangement joins TRBV5-5 to TRBJ1-6, with a tentative D call TRBD1 (5 bases). Deletions cut 4 bases from V and 15 bases from J, with 14 bases between. The CDR3 spans 12 residues. Germline CDR1 reads SGHKS; CDR2 reads YYEKEE (reference sequence). The CDR3 DNA follows: TGTGCCAGCAGCGGCGGGACCGGACGCCTCCACTTT. Translating gives CASSGGTGRLHF.

This clonotype was recorded a few times. V and J are TRBV21-1 and TRBJ2-2; the D call TRBD1 from the table was never checked on the DNA. TRBV21-1 is a pseudogene locus. The CDR3 consists of 18 residues. The CDR3 is CASSIDRNPHTNTGELFF. The CDR3 region has the DNA TGTGCCAGCAGCATCGACAGGAACCCCCATACGAACACCGGGGAGCTGTTTTTT.

Only a few counts were recorded for this clonotype. V and J are TRBV12-3 or TRBV12-4 and TRBJ1-2, with D unresolved. Between the trimmed V and J ends, which lost 5 bases and 0 bases, there was a span of 13 bases. This CDR3 is 15 amino acids long. CDR3: CASSAKTRANYGYTF. As DNA, the CDR3 is TGTGCCAGCAGTGCCAAGACGAGAGCTAACTATGGCTACACCTTC.

The chain is built from TRBV14 and TRBJ2-5, with TRBD1 identical over 7 bases. This CDR3 contains 14 residues. From germline, CDR1 is SGHDN and CDR2 FVKESK. Trimming took 2 bases from V and 4 from J; bases not matched to a gene: 4. The CDR3 reads CASSQTQGRETQYF. The CDR3 DNA reads as TGTGCCAGCAGCCAAACACAGGGGCGAGAGACCCAGTACTTC.

This clonotype was found many times. The chain employs TRBV29-1 and TRBJ1-2; 9 bases match TRBD1. Trimming took 4 bases from V and 0 from J; bases not matched to a gene: 3. CDR1 and CDR2 (germline): SQVTM, ANQGSEA. The CDR3 totals 14 residues. The chain's CDR3 is CSVGDRGANYGYTF. CDR3 nucleotide sequence: TGCAGCGTTGGAGACAGGGGGGCTAACTATGGCTACACCTTC.

This clonotype was detected a few times. The chain links TRBV27 to TRBJ1-2, with 8 positions matching TRBD1. The CDR3 has 13 residues. V lost 7 bases and J lost 7; bases outside the gene matches: 8. Germline-derived CDR1 and CDR2 are MNHEY and SMNVEV (reference sequence). CDR3 sequence reads: CASTADRAAGYTF. The CDR3 nucleotides are TGTGCCAGCACCGCGGACAGGGCGGCTGGCTACACCTTC.

The chain carries TRBV5-1 and TRBJ1-4; TRBD1 agrees at 7 bases. Germline V gives CDR1 SGHRS, CDR2 YFSETQ. The CDR3 contains 14 residues. Trimming took 0 bases from V and 8 from J; bases not matched to a gene: 4. The CDR3 here is CASSLAGTEEKLFF. The DNA of the CDR3 is TGCGCCAGCAGCTTGGCCGGGACAGAGGAAAAACTGTTTTTT. The full variable domain, rest sourced from reference TRBV5-1 and TRBJ1-4, is KAGVTQTPRYLIKTRGQQVTLSCSPISGHRSVSWYQQTPGQGLQFLFEYFSETQRNKGNFPGRFSGRQFSNSRSEMNVSTLELGDSALYLCASSLAGTEEKLFFGSGTQLSVL.

This clonotype was seen a few times. Mismatch with germline at one junction end may stem from a read error. This chain links TRBV28 with TRBJ2-7; possible D gene TRBD2, 5 bases. Germline assignment: CDR1 MDHEN and CDR2 SYDVKM. This CDR3 spans 18 amino acids. The CDR3 region has the DNA TGTGCCAGCAGTCCAGGTCTGGGCAAAGCGGATCTCTCCCACGAGCAGTACTTC. Protein product: CASSPGLGKADLSHEQYF.

This clonotype was counted only a few times. The V and J genes are TRBV12-3 or TRBV12-4 and TRBJ1-1, with 8 bases fitting TRBD1. Trimming cost V 3 bases and J 2 bases; bases outside gene matches: 5. The length of the CDR3 is 15 residues. The DNA of the CDR3 is TGTGCCAGCAGTTTTGGGGACAGGTTTAACACTGAAGCTTTCTTT. Protein product: CASSFGDRFNTEAFF.

The rearrangement joins TRBV29-1 to TRBJ2-1; D unresolved. Germline CDR1 is SQVTM and CDR2 is ANQGSEA. Trimming shortened V by 3 bases and J by 9 bases, and 9 bases separated the two germline ends. This CDR3 spans 11 amino acids. The CDR3 nucleotides are TGCAGCGTTGAGCCGGTGAGTGAGCAGTTCTTC. Protein sequence: CSVEPVSEQFF.

V and J are TRBV19 and TRBJ1-2; D unresolved. Trimming removed 7 bases at V and 4 bases at J, with 7 bases between. Germline loops: CDR1 LNHDA, CDR2 SQIVND (reference sequence). This CDR3 comprises 11 residues. CDR3 in amino acids: CASKTSYGYTF. CDR3 DNA sequence: TGTGCCAGTAAGACGAGCTATGGCTACACCTTC. The entire variable domain, with the rest obtained from reference TRBV19 and TRBJ1-2, is as follows: DGGITQSPKYLFRKEGQNVTLSCEQNLNHDAMYWYRQDPGQGLRLIYYSQIVNDFQKGDIAEGYSVSREKKESFPLTVTSAQKNPTAFYLCASKTSYGYTFGSGTRLTVV.

The J gene is TRBJ1-2, the V gene TRBV4-3, with 7 bases matching TRBD1. Germline V gives CDR1 LGHNA, CDR2 YSLEER. V shed 2 bases and J 5 bases; nucleotides not matched to a gene: 2. The CDR3 is 13 residues long. CDR3 amino acids: CASSQMGQYGYTF. CDR3 nucleotide sequence: TGCGCCAGCAGCCAAATGGGACAGTATGGCTACACCTTC.

The table lists this clonotype with many counts. This chain links TRBV4-3 with TRBJ1-6, with D maybe TRBD1 (5 bases). The CDR3 is made up of 14 amino acids. V dropped 2 bases and J dropped 7 bases, with 9 bases sitting between them. Per the germline V gene, CDR1 is LGHNA and CDR2 is YSLEER. CDR3 coding DNA: TGCGCCAGCAGCCAAATTACAGGAAATTCACCCCTCCACTTT. It codes for CASSQITGNSPLHF.

This clonotype has a handful of counts. This chain joins TRBV7-8 and TRBJ2-1; D call uncertain. The CDR3 totals 15 residues. V lost 5 bases to trimming and J lost 3 bases, with 14 bases between them. The germline CDR1 and CDR2 sequences are SGHVS and FQNEAQ. CDR3: CASSASRALYNEQFF. The CDR3 DNA reads as TGTGCCAGCAGCGCGAGTCGGGCACTCTACAATGAGCAGTTCTTC.

The J gene is TRBJ2-6, the V gene TRBV20-1; perhaps TRBD2 as D (5 bases). This CDR3 spans 14 amino acids. The V and J ends lost 5 bases and 2 bases respectively, with 10 bases between them. Germline CDR1 DFQATT, CDR2 SNEGSKA (reference sequence). The CDR3 DNA follows: TGCAGTGCTCCGCACGGGGCTGGGGCCAACGTCCTGACTTTC. This gives the protein CSAPHGAGANVLTF.

This clonotype was counted only a few times. The chain couples TRBV12-3 or TRBV12-4 to TRBJ2-7; possibly TRBD2 for D (7 bases). V was shortened by 6 bases and J by 4 bases, with 19 bases between the two germline ends. The CDR3 totals 15 residues. The CDR3 DNA is TGTGCCAGCAGCCATGGGCCGGGGGGCAGGTACGAGCAGTACTTC. It encodes CASSHGPGGRYEQYF.

This clonotype was detected a few times. The rearrangement joins TRBV28 to TRBJ1-6; D possibly corresponds to TRBD1 (5 bases). Germline CDR1 and CDR2: MDHEN and SYDVKM. With 11 bases removed from V and 6 bases from J, the gap between germline ends came to 17 bases. The CDR3 has 14 amino acids. The CDR3 here is CAGSPGRRNSPLHF. The CDR3 DNA is TGTGCCGGATCTCCGGGACGGCGTAATTCACCCCTCCACTTT.